The 30 T cell receptor beta chains presented below share a single source sample, sequenced in a study of CD8 T cells in Susac syndrome. An input of about 0.45 to 1 ug of RNA was subjected to reverse transcription using random hexamers. TCRdb reprocessed the immunoSEQ multiplex PCR reads with MiXCR, giving one entry per CDR3 protein. Here the sample spans around 150,000 distinct CDR3 sequences, around 95% being singletons. Sequencing input: CD4+ T cells from PBMCs. These receptors were collected from a human donor with Susac syndrome.

The chain is built from TRBV6-6 and TRBJ2-4, with D possibly being TRBD1 (5 bases). CDR3 length: 14 amino acids. Germline lookup yields CDR1 MNHNY and CDR2 SVGAGI (reference sequence). Trimming took 0 bases from V and 6 from J, leaving 9 bases between them. The CDR3 DNA sequence: TGTGCCAGCAGTTACTCCGACAGTCTAAACATTCAGTACTTC. This sequence encodes CASSYSDSLNIQYF.

This rearrangement joins TRBV7-3 to TRBJ1-2; D is possibly TRBD1 (6 bases). The germline V gene has CDR1 SGHTA and CDR2 FQGTGA. The V end lost 2 bases, the J end lost 3 bases, and 10 bases lay between the germline ends. The CDR3 totals 14 residues. The CDR3 loop reads CASSLSPGDYGYTF. The CDR3 region has the DNA TGTGCCAGCAGCTTATCACCAGGGGACTATGGCTACACCTTC.

This rearrangement joins TRBV15 to TRBJ1-2; D is uncertain. V was clipped by 1 base and J by 0 bases, with 6 bases between them. The CDR3 extends over 14 amino acids. CDR1 and CDR2 (germline): LNHNV, YYDKDF (reference sequence). CDR3 amino acids: CATSRGLTNYGYTF. The CDR3, as DNA: TGTGCCACCAGCAGAGGGTTGACTAACTATGGCTACACCTTC.

The genes are TRBV7-3 and TRBJ1-6; 8 bases map to TRBD1. CDR3 length: 14 residues. Germline lookup yields CDR1 SGHTA and CDR2 FQGTGA. J was trimmed by 10 bases and V by 5 bases; bases with no gene match: 7. The CDR3 protein is CASSRQGPGSPLHF. In DNA form, the CDR3 reads TGTGCCAGCAGCAGACAGGGGCCAGGGTCACCCCTCCACTTT.

The gene calls are TRBV7-2 and TRBJ1-6, with unresolved D. The germline CDR1 and CDR2 sequences are SGHTA and FQGNSA. Trimming removed 3 bases from V and 0 bases from J, with 6 bases in between. The CDR3 extends over 15 amino acids. The CDR3, as DNA: TGTGCCAGCAGCTTCGGGAGCTCCTATAATTCACCCCTCCACTTT. This sequence encodes CASSFGSSYNSPLHF.

This sequence joins TRBV20-1 and TRBJ2-3; D gene uncertain. The CDR3 consists of 13 residues. V lost 6 bases and J 6 bases, leaving 16 bases between the germline ends. The V gene's germline CDR1 is DFQATT and CDR2 SNEGSKA (reference sequence). CDR3 coding DNA: TGCAGTGCCCCTACCGGCCGCTTGGATACGCAGTATTTT. Its protein is CSAPTGRLDTQYF.

V is TRBV20-1 and J is TRBJ2-1, with 10 bases that match TRBD2. CDR1 DFQATT and CDR2 SNEGSKA come from the germline V gene (reference sequence). The CDR3 has 13 residues. Unmatched junction bases numbered 5, after V lost 6 bases and J lost 6 bases. The CDR3 DNA reads as TGCAGTGCGTCCCGACTAGCGGGCAATGAGCAGTTCTTC. This sequence encodes CSASRLAGNEQFF.

V and J are TRBV4-1 and TRBJ2-7; D gene unclear. V lost 2 bases to trimming and J lost 2 bases, with 7 bases between them. The CDR3 sequence is 13 residues long. Germline CDR1 is MGHRA and CDR2 is YSYEKL. The DNA for the CDR3 is TGCGCCAGCAGCCAAACCTTGACCTACGAGCAGTACTTC. Amino acids: CASSQTLTYEQYF.

This chain joins TRBV12-3 or TRBV12-4 and TRBJ2-7; D possibly uses TRBD1 or TRBD2 (6 bases each). This CDR3 spans 13 amino acids. V was pared by 6 bases and J by 3 bases, with 12 bases between. Written as DNA, the CDR3 is TGTGCCAGCAGCGGGGGACAACGCTACGAGCAGTACTTC. It specifies CASSGGQRYEQYF.

The rearrangement uses TRBV20-1 and TRBJ2-1, with 8 positions matching TRBD2. The CDR3 sequence is 13 residues long. The junction had 0 bases not matched to a gene; V was cut back by 3 bases and J by 2 bases. The germline gives CDR1 DFQATT, CDR2 SNEGSKA (reference sequence). CDR3: CSASGGAYNEQFF. CDR3 DNA: TGCAGTGCTAGCGGGGGGGCCTACAATGAGCAGTTCTTC.

The chain combines TRBV2 with TRBJ1-5; D ambiguous. Germline CDR1 reads SNHLY; CDR2 reads FYNNEI. This CDR3 has 12 residues. The germline V and J ends were trimmed by 5 bases and 12 bases, with 14 bases remaining between them. This chain's CDR3 is CASSIGPYNQHF. DNA of the CDR3: TGTGCCAGCAGTATCGGGCCCTATAACCAGCATTTT.

This clonotype was seen just once. J is TRBJ1-5 and V is TRBV7-9, with a tentative D call TRBD1 (5 bases). CDR1 and CDR2 (germline): SEHNR, FQNEAQ (reference sequence). With 5 bases removed from V and 5 bases from J, the gap between germline ends came to 13 bases. There are 14 residues in the CDR3. CDR3 nucleotides: TGTGCCAGCAGCCCCCTCGGGGGAGATCAGCCCCAGCATTTT. Its translation is CASSPLGGDQPQHF.

This chain joins TRBV20-1 and TRBJ1-1; possible D gene TRBD1, 5 bases. This CDR3 has 14 amino acids. Trimming removed 3 bases at V and 3 bases at J, with 14 bases between. Germline V CDR1 and CDR2: DFQATT, SNEGSKA (reference sequence). CDR3 in amino acids: CSARGWTRDTEAFF. CDR3 coding DNA: TGCAGTGCTAGGGGGTGGACCAGGGACACTGAAGCTTTCTTT.

This clonotype was seen once. V gene TRBV28 combines with J gene TRBJ1-1; D not resolved. The germline V and J ends were trimmed by 5 bases and 0 bases, with 10 bases remaining between them. Germline CDR1 and CDR2: MDHEN and SYDVKM. The CDR3 is 14 amino acids. The CDR3 DNA reads TGTGCCAGCAGTGGGCAGGAGTTGAACACTGAAGCTTTCTTT. Translation gives CASSGQELNTEAFF.

The V and J genes are TRBV4-1 and TRBJ2-1; 9 nucleotides line up with TRBD2. The length of the CDR3 is 13 residues. V lost 0 bases and J lost 16; bases outside the gene matches: 7. Germline CDR1 reads MGHRA; CDR2 reads YSYEKL. The CDR3 nucleotides read TGCGCCAGCAGCCAAGATAGGCGGACTAGCGTCTTCTTC. It codes for CASSQDRRTSVFF.

The rearrangement uses TRBV3-1 and TRBJ1-2; D is unresolved. V was clipped by 1 base and J by 1 base, with 10 bases between them. The CDR3 spans 15 residues. Germline assignment: CDR1 LGHDT and CDR2 YNNKEL (reference sequence). As DNA, the CDR3 is TGTGCCAGCAGCCAAGGCCACAAGGGTAACTATGGCTACACCTTC. It is translated as CASSQGHKGNYGYTF.

V and J are TRBV5-1 and TRBJ2-6; the match to TRBD2 covers 7 bases. Germline values: CDR1 SGHRS, CDR2 YFSETQ. The V and J ends lost 5 bases and 0 bases, in that order; junction bases with no gene match: 8. The length of the CDR3 is 17 residues. CDR3: CASRGSGHSSGANVLTF. CDR3 coding DNA: TGCGCCAGCAGAGGTAGCGGGCATAGCTCTGGGGCCAACGTCCTGACTTTC.

DNA of the CDR3: TGCAGTGCTAAAGGGGTGGGCAATCAGCCCCAGCATTTT. Translated: CSAKGVGNQPQHF. The V call is TRBV20-1, the J call TRBJ1-5; D may be TRBD1 (5 bases). Germline CDR1 DFQATT, CDR2 SNEGSKA (reference sequence). The CDR3 loop spans 13 amino acids. The V and J ends lost 4 bases and 2 bases respectively, with 9 bases between them.

The chain joins TRBV20-1 to TRBJ1-6; D is undetermined. The V gene lost 3 bases and the J gene lost 0 bases, with 9 bases spanning the gap. The CDR3 covers 15 residues. Germline V gene lookup returns CDR1 DFQATT and CDR2 SNEGSKA (reference sequence). CDR3 sequence reads: CSARDSRSYNSPLHF. The CDR3, as DNA: TGCAGTGCTAGGGATAGCCGCTCCTATAATTCACCCCTCCACTTT.

The CDR3 loop is CASSQPFEGTNEKLFF. CDR3 coding DNA: TGCGCCAGCAGCCAACCTTTCGAGGGGACTAATGAAAAACTGTTTTTT. This chain joins TRBV4-1 and TRBJ1-4; maybe TRBD1 (5 bases). The V end lost 2 bases, the J end lost 2 bases, and 12 bases lay between the germline ends. The CDR3 contains 16 residues. In germline, CDR1 is MGHRA, CDR2 YSYEKL.

The genes are TRBV7-6 and TRBJ2-7; TRBD1 aligns across 7 bases. The length of the CDR3 is 15 residues. CDR1 is SGHVS, CDR2 FNYEAQ, per germline. Trimming removed 5 bases from V and 2 bases from J; junction bases left unmatched: 9. This CDR3 is CASSLEAGGPYEQYF. The CDR3 nucleotides are TGTGCCAGCAGCCTCGAGGCAGGGGGACCCTACGAGCAGTACTTC.

CDR3: CASSFGTGGNTQYF. The CDR3 region has the DNA TGTGCCAGCAGCTTTGGGACAGGGGGTAATACGCAGTATTTT. The chain joins TRBV11-2 to TRBJ2-3, with 11 bases that match TRBD1. Germline V CDR1 and CDR2: SGHAT, FQNNGV. The V and J ends lost 3 bases and 7 bases, in that order; junction bases with no gene match: 3. CDR3 length: 14 residues.

The chain recombines TRBV20-1 with TRBJ2-1; the D gene is possibly TRBD2 (5 bases). Germline V CDR1 and CDR2: DFQATT, SNEGSKA (reference sequence). This CDR3 contains 15 residues. Trimming stripped 3 bases from V and 0 bases from J, with 12 bases between. CDR3 region: CSARPLGSSYNEQFF. CDR3 coding DNA: TGCAGTGCTAGGCCCCTGGGGAGCTCCTACAATGAGCAGTTCTTC.

The J gene is TRBJ1-5, the V gene TRBV12-3 or TRBV12-4; 8 positions agree with TRBD1. V lost 1 base, J lost 5 bases, and 4 bases stayed unmatched. CDR3 length equals 15 residues. In nucleotides, the CDR3 is TGTGCCAGCAGTTTAGGGACAGGGTGGGATCAGCCCCAGCATTTT. Its translation is CASSLGTGWDQPQHF.

This chain uses TRBV3-1 with TRBJ1-1, with D unclear. CDR1 and CDR2 (germline): LGHDT, YNNKEL (reference sequence). Trimming removed 6 bases from V and 0 bases from J, with 5 bases in between. The CDR3 contains 12 residues. The CDR3 DNA reads TGTGCCAGCAGTGCGTTGAACACTGAAGCTTTCTTT. Protein sequence: CASSALNTEAFF.

The V gene is TRBV4-1, the J gene TRBJ1-4, with 7 bases aligning to TRBD1. Trimming at V came to 2 bases and at J to 5 bases, leaving 5 bases not matched to a gene. The V gene's germline CDR1 is MGHRA and CDR2 YSYEKL. The length of the CDR3 is 15 residues. In nucleotides, the CDR3 is TGCGCCAGCAGCCAATTCGACAGGGCAAATGAAAAACTGTTTTTT. It codes for CASSQFDRANEKLFF.

J is TRBJ2-1 and V is TRBV28, with 8 bases matching TRBD1. With V trimmed by 2 bases and J by 1 base, 10 bases remained unmatched. This CDR3 is 18 amino acids long. Per germline, CDR1 MDHEN and CDR2 SYDVKM. CDR3 in DNA: TGTGCCAGCAGTTTACCGGACAGGGTTGGTGGATCCTACAATGAGCAGTTCTTC. Translated: CASSLPDRVGGSYNEQFF.

The rearrangement joins TRBV20-1 to TRBJ2-1, with D perhaps matching TRBD1 (5 bases). Per the germline V gene, CDR1 is DFQATT and CDR2 is SNEGSKA (reference sequence). The V end was cut by 1 base, the J end by 5 bases, with 12 bases between. The CDR3 runs to 14 residues. CDR3 region: CSARVGASDNEQFF. As DNA, the CDR3 is TGCAGTGCTAGAGTTGGGGCAAGTGACAATGAGCAGTTCTTC.

This chain connects TRBV28 to TRBJ2-4, with D perhaps TRBD1 (6 bases). Looked up from germline, CDR1 is MDHEN and CDR2 is SYDVKM. The V gene lost 7 bases and the J gene lost 3 bases, with 10 bases spanning the gap. This CDR3 is 13 amino acids long. The CDR3 nucleotides are TGTGCCAGCAACGAGGGGGTCAAAAACATTCAGTACTTC. This gives the protein CASNEGVKNIQYF.

The V gene is TRBV4-2, the J gene TRBJ1-6; D ambiguous. The CDR3 has 16 amino acids. Germline CDR1 LGHNA, CDR2 YNFKEQ. V was cut by 0 bases and J by 6 bases, with 12 bases left in between. As DNA, the CDR3 is TGTGCCAGCAGCCAAGATCCGCAGACAAGTAATTCACCCCTCCACTTT. As protein: CASSQDPQTSNSPLHF.